The rows below give T cell receptor beta chains drawn from one sample of a study of T cell changes during pregnancy in multiple sclerosis. Method: immunoSEQ multiplex PCR; TCRdb's copy keeps in-frame clones and lacks some. The table shows 25,000 to 35,000 clones, with about 88% occurring only once. The starting material was CD8+ T cells from peripheral blood mononuclear cells, obtained in the second trimester of pregnancy. Receptor source: a female donor with multiple sclerosis, enrolled in a pregnancy study. Each CDR3 is given with its conserved first and last residue. A D gene is named only where the DNA matches it firmly. For some rows the clone size is stated as once, few or many, or as a class when expanded; others skip it.

v_call: TRBV28
clone_size: -
d_call: -
cdr3_length: 14
j_call: TRBJ2-7
cdr3_nt: TGTGCCAGCAGTTTAGAGGATCTCGGCTACGAGCAGTACTTC
cdr3_aa: CASSLEDLGYEQYF

v_call: TRBV7-3
clone_size: -
d_call: -
cdr3_length: 13
j_call: TRBJ1-1
cdr3_nt: TGTGCCAGCAGGACACAGGGGAACACTGAAGCTTTCTTT
cdr3_aa: CASRTQGNTEAFF

v_call: TRBV2
clone_size: -
d_call: -
cdr3_length: 12
j_call: TRBJ1-2
cdr3_nt: TGTGCCAGCAGAGGGGCGGTCTATGGCTACACCTTC
cdr3_aa: CASRGAVYGYTF

v_call: TRBV4-3
clone_size: many
d_call: -
cdr3_length: 18
j_call: TRBJ2-5
cdr3_nt: TGCGCCAGCAGCCAAGAACGATTAGGGACATGGTACCAAGAGACCCAGTACTTC
cdr3_aa: CASSQERLGTWYQETQYF

v_call: TRBV5-8
clone_size: -
d_call: -
cdr3_length: 16
j_call: TRBJ1-6
cdr3_nt: TGTGCCAGCAGGAGTTTGTGGGGGCCCTATAATTCACCCCTCCACTTT
cdr3_aa: CASRSLWGPYNSPLHF

v_call: TRBV7-9
clone_size: few
d_call: TRBD1
cdr3_length: 15
j_call: TRBJ1-1
cdr3_nt: TGTGCCAGCAGCTCTAAGGACAGGGCGGGGACTGAAGCTTTCTTT
cdr3_aa: CASSSKDRAGTEAFF

v_call: TRBV5-6
clone_size: -
d_call: TRBD2
cdr3_length: 15
j_call: TRBJ2-3
cdr3_nt: TGTGCCAGCAGACCTACTAGCGGGGGCACAGATACGCAGTATTTT
cdr3_aa: CASRPTSGGTDTQYF

v_call: TRBV6-5
clone_size: once
d_call: TRBD1
cdr3_length: 14
j_call: TRBJ1-2
cdr3_nt: TGTGCCAGCACCCTGACAGGGGGCCACTATGGCTACACCTTC
cdr3_aa: CASTLTGGHYGYTF

v_call: TRBV12-5
clone_size: -
d_call: -
cdr3_length: 14
j_call: TRBJ2-5
cdr3_nt: TGTGCTAGTGGATCCTCGGAGGGGCAAGAGACCCAGTACTTC
cdr3_aa: CASGSSEGQETQYF

v_call: TRBV28
clone_size: -
d_call: TRBD1
cdr3_length: 17
j_call: TRBJ2-1
cdr3_nt: TGTGCCAGCCTTCCTCTCCAAGGGGGCAACCTTAGGGATGAGCAGTTCTTC
cdr3_aa: CASLPLQGGNLRDEQFF

v_call: TRBV7-8
clone_size: -
d_call: TRBD2
cdr3_length: 14
j_call: TRBJ2-2
cdr3_nt: TGTGCCAGCAGTCTAGCGGGGGGGCGTGGGGAGCTGTTTTTT
cdr3_aa: CASSLAGGRGELFF

v_call: TRBV18
clone_size: once
d_call: -
cdr3_length: 15
j_call: TRBJ2-7
cdr3_nt: TGTGCCAGCTCACCCACGGGAGGGGGCCCCTACGAGCAGTACTTC
cdr3_aa: CASSPTGGGPYEQYF

v_call: TRBV4-1
clone_size: -
d_call: TRBD1
cdr3_length: 13
j_call: TRBJ2-1
cdr3_nt: TGCGCCAGCAGCCGACAGGGATACAATGAGCAGTTCTTC
cdr3_aa: CASSRQGYNEQFF

v_call: TRBV18
clone_size: -
d_call: -
cdr3_length: 15
j_call: TRBJ1-1
cdr3_nt: TGTGCCAGCTCACCAGGGCTGGGGGAGGGGACTGAAGCTTTCTTT
cdr3_aa: CASSPGLGEGTEAFF

v_call: TRBV15
clone_size: -
d_call: TRBD1
cdr3_length: 15
j_call: TRBJ1-4
cdr3_nt: TGTGCCACCAGCAGATCACAGGGGGGGAGTGAAAAACTGTTTTTT
cdr3_aa: CATSRSQGGSEKLFF

v_call: TRBV5-1
clone_size: -
d_call: -
cdr3_length: 15
j_call: TRBJ2-7
cdr3_nt: TGCGCCAGCAGCCCATTGGAAGGGGATATCTCCGAGCAGTACTTC
cdr3_aa: CASSPLEGDISEQYF

v_call: TRBV5-1
clone_size: few
d_call: TRBD2
cdr3_length: 18
j_call: TRBJ2-3
cdr3_nt: TGCGCCAGCAGCTTCCCCGCCCCTAGCGGGGGGGCAGAAGATACGCAGTATTTT
cdr3_aa: CASSFPAPSGGAEDTQYF

v_call: TRBV15
clone_size: -
d_call: -
cdr3_length: 14
j_call: TRBJ2-3
cdr3_nt: TGTGCCACCAGCAGAGATCGTGAGGCAGATACGCAGTATTTT
cdr3_aa: CATSRDREADTQYF

v_call: TRBV21-1
clone_size: many
d_call: -
cdr3_length: 20
j_call: TRBJ2-2
cdr3_nt: -
cdr3_aa: CASSKGNGGAVGRGTGELFF

v_call: TRBV7-9
clone_size: -
d_call: TRBD1
cdr3_length: 14
j_call: TRBJ2-7
cdr3_nt: TGTGCCAGCAGCCCCCCACAGGGGGCGCGGGAGCAGTACTTC
cdr3_aa: CASSPPQGAREQYF

v_call: TRBV6-6
clone_size: few
d_call: -
cdr3_length: 16
j_call: TRBJ1-5
cdr3_nt: TGTGCCAGCAGTTGGACAGCTGTAGGGAGCAATCAGCCCCAGCATTTT
cdr3_aa: CASSWTAVGSNQPQHF

v_call: TRBV6-5
clone_size: once
d_call: -
cdr3_length: 14
j_call: TRBJ2-5
cdr3_nt: TGTGCCAGCAGTCCCGCGGTTTCTGAAGAGACCCAGTACTTC
cdr3_aa: CASSPAVSEETQYF

v_call: TRBV11-2
clone_size: -
d_call: TRBD1
cdr3_length: 15
j_call: TRBJ2-7
cdr3_nt: TGTGCCAGCAGCTCCCGGGACAGGGGGCCCTACGAGCAGTACTTC
cdr3_aa: CASSSRDRGPYEQYF

v_call: TRBV2
clone_size: -
d_call: -
cdr3_length: 14
j_call: TRBJ2-7
cdr3_nt: TGTGCCAGCAGTGAAGTTGGCAGCTCCTACGAGCAGTACTTC
cdr3_aa: CASSEVGSSYEQYF

v_call: TRBV4-1
clone_size: -
d_call: -
cdr3_length: 16
j_call: TRBJ1-3
cdr3_nt: TGCGCCAGCAGCCAAGTGGGCGGGAGCTCTGGAAACACCATATATTTT
cdr3_aa: CASSQVGGSSGNTIYF

v_call: TRBV12-1
clone_size: -
d_call: -
cdr3_length: 13
j_call: TRBJ1-2
cdr3_nt: TGTGCCAGCAGCTGGTCCAGGGGGTATGGCTACACCTTC
cdr3_aa: CASSWSRGYGYTF

v_call: TRBV27
clone_size: -
d_call: TRBD2
cdr3_length: 13
j_call: TRBJ2-3
cdr3_nt: TGTGCCACTGGGCGGGGGGGCCTAGATACGCAGTATTTT
cdr3_aa: CATGRGGLDTQYF

v_call: TRBV7-9
clone_size: -
d_call: -
cdr3_length: 13
j_call: TRBJ2-7
cdr3_nt: TGTGCCAGCAGCTTGACAGAAGCCTACGAGCAGTACTTC
cdr3_aa: CASSLTEAYEQYF

v_call: TRBV7-8
clone_size: -
d_call: TRBD2
cdr3_length: 17
j_call: TRBJ2-1
cdr3_nt: TGTGCCAGCAGCTCTGGCGCCGGGACTAGCCCCTACAATGAGCAGTTCTTC
cdr3_aa: CASSSGAGTSPYNEQFF

v_call: TRBV4-1
clone_size: -
d_call: -
cdr3_length: 16
j_call: TRBJ2-7
cdr3_nt: TGCGCCAGCAGCCAAGACTGGGGGGGGCGCCCCTACGAGCAGTACTTC
cdr3_aa: CASSQDWGGRPYEQYF

v_call: TRBV2
clone_size: -
d_call: TRBD1
cdr3_length: 15
j_call: TRBJ2-7
cdr3_nt: TGTGCCAGCAGTGAGGGACAGGGGGTCACCTACGAGCAGTACTTC
cdr3_aa: CASSEGQGVTYEQYF

v_call: TRBV6-1
clone_size: few
d_call: -
cdr3_length: 14
j_call: TRBJ1-1
cdr3_nt: TGTGCCAGCAGTGAAGGAGGGAGTCCCACTGAAGCTTTCTTT
cdr3_aa: CASSEGGSPTEAFF

v_call: TRBV7-9
clone_size: -
d_call: -
cdr3_length: 15
j_call: TRBJ2-7
cdr3_nt: TGTGCCAGCAGCTTAGCCCAGGGGAATACCTACGAGCAGTACTTC
cdr3_aa: CASSLAQGNTYEQYF

v_call: TRBV2
clone_size: -
d_call: -
cdr3_length: 15
j_call: TRBJ1-1
cdr3_nt: TGTGCCAGCAGTGAAGCGGGGGGGGCGGTCACTGAAGCTTTCTTT
cdr3_aa: CASSEAGGAVTEAFF

v_call: TRBV19
clone_size: -
d_call: TRBD1
cdr3_length: 18
j_call: TRBJ1-5
cdr3_nt: TGTGCCAGTAGTGTCGGGATACAGGGGGGAGGAAGCAATCAGCCCCAGCATTTT
cdr3_aa: CASSVGIQGGGSNQPQHF

v_call: TRBV29-1
clone_size: -
d_call: -
cdr3_length: 11
j_call: TRBJ2-5
cdr3_nt: TGCAGCGTTCTGCGCGGAGAGACCCAGTACTTC
cdr3_aa: CSVLRGETQYF

v_call: TRBV6-4
clone_size: -
d_call: TRBD1
cdr3_length: 14
j_call: TRBJ2-2
cdr3_nt: TGTGCCAGCAGTGGACAGGGAGACAGCGGGGAGCTGTTTTTT
cdr3_aa: CASSGQGDSGELFF

v_call: TRBV7-2
clone_size: -
d_call: TRBD2
cdr3_length: 13
j_call: TRBJ2-7
cdr3_nt: TGTGCCAGCAGCTCCGGGGGGGTCGACGAGCAGTACTTC
cdr3_aa: CASSSGGVDEQYF

v_call: TRBV9
clone_size: -
d_call: TRBD1
cdr3_length: 15
j_call: TRBJ2-1
cdr3_nt: TGTGCCAGCAGCGTAGCAGTGACAGGGGGCAATGAGCAGTTCTTC
cdr3_aa: CASSVAVTGGNEQFF

v_call: TRBV28
clone_size: -
d_call: -
cdr3_length: 13
j_call: TRBJ2-7
cdr3_nt: TGTGCCAGCAGTTTAAGGACAGCCTACGAGCAGTACTTC
cdr3_aa: CASSLRTAYEQYF

v_call: TRBV13
clone_size: -
d_call: TRBD2
cdr3_length: 16
j_call: TRBJ2-3
cdr3_nt: TGTGCCAGCAGCTTATTGACTAGCGGTTACACAGATACGCAGTATTTT
cdr3_aa: CASSLLTSGYTDTQYF

v_call: TRBV7-9
clone_size: once
d_call: TRBD1
cdr3_length: 17
j_call: TRBJ2-3
cdr3_nt: TGTGCCAGCAGCGGAAGGCTGCGGGACAGGGTCAAAGATACGCAGTATTTT
cdr3_aa: CASSGRLRDRVKDTQYF

v_call: TRBV27
clone_size: -
d_call: TRBD1
cdr3_length: 15
j_call: TRBJ2-3
cdr3_nt: TGTGCCAGCAGCCTACTGACAGGGGGCACAGATACGCAGTATTTT
cdr3_aa: CASSLLTGGTDTQYF

v_call: TRBV15
clone_size: -
d_call: -
cdr3_length: 13
j_call: TRBJ2-7
cdr3_nt: TGTGCCACCAGCTGGGGACTTTTTTACGAGCAGTACTTC
cdr3_aa: CATSWGLFYEQYF

v_call: TRBV28
clone_size: -
d_call: -
cdr3_length: 13
j_call: TRBJ2-1
cdr3_nt: TGTGCCAGCAACAGGGATATTAGGAATGAGCAGTTCTTC
cdr3_aa: CASNRDIRNEQFF

v_call: TRBV21-1
clone_size: -
d_call: -
cdr3_length: 13
j_call: TRBJ1-1
cdr3_nt: TGTGCCAGCAGCAAAGGGACAGGGGGCCGAGCTTTCTTT
cdr3_aa: CASSKGTGGRAFF

v_call: TRBV4-1
clone_size: -
d_call: -
cdr3_length: 15
j_call: TRBJ2-1
cdr3_nt: TGCGCCAGCAGCCCTTTATCAGGGTCCCTCAATGAGCAGTTCTTC
cdr3_aa: CASSPLSGSLNEQFF

v_call: TRBV5-1
clone_size: -
d_call: -
cdr3_length: 15
j_call: TRBJ1-6
cdr3_nt: TGCGCCAGCAGCTTCTCACAGGCGTCGCATTCACCCCTCCACTTT
cdr3_aa: CASSFSQASHSPLHF

v_call: TRBV20-1
clone_size: -
d_call: -
cdr3_length: 11
j_call: TRBJ2-5
cdr3_nt: TGCAGGGGGGGTTGGGGAGAGACCCAGTACTTC
cdr3_aa: CRGGWGETQYF

v_call: TRBV27
clone_size: -
d_call: -
cdr3_length: 14
j_call: TRBJ1-5
cdr3_nt: TGTGCCAGCAGTATGCGGATCTTCCAACAGCCCCAGCATTTT
cdr3_aa: CASSMRIFQQPQHF

v_call: TRBV29-1
clone_size: -
d_call: -
cdr3_length: 11
j_call: TRBJ1-2
cdr3_nt: TGCAGCGTTGGGCAGAACTATGGCTACACCTTC
cdr3_aa: CSVGQNYGYTF

v_call: TRBV6-5
clone_size: -
d_call: TRBD1
cdr3_length: 12
j_call: TRBJ1-1
cdr3_nt: TGTGCTGCGACAGGGGCGAACACTGAAGCTTTCTTT
cdr3_aa: CAATGANTEAFF

v_call: TRBV5-5
clone_size: -
d_call: -
cdr3_length: 14
j_call: TRBJ2-7
cdr3_nt: TGTGCCAGCAGCTTGCACAGGGCTTCGTACGAGCAGTACTTC
cdr3_aa: CASSLHRASYEQYF

v_call: TRBV2
clone_size: -
d_call: -
cdr3_length: 11
j_call: TRBJ2-3
cdr3_nt: TGTGCCATCCCAGGGGCAGATACGCAGTATTTT
cdr3_aa: CAIPGADTQYF

v_call: TRBV7-9
clone_size: -
d_call: TRBD1
cdr3_length: 15
j_call: TRBJ1-6
cdr3_nt: TGTGCCAGCAGCCGCCGGGACAGCTATAATTCACCCCTCCACTTT
cdr3_aa: CASSRRDSYNSPLHF

v_call: TRBV27
clone_size: -
d_call: TRBD2
cdr3_length: 21
j_call: TRBJ2-1
cdr3_nt: TGTGCCAGCAGTTTCCGCCCACGCTACTGGACTAGCCCTAGCTCCTACAATGAGCAGTTCTTC
cdr3_aa: CASSFRPRYWTSPSSYNEQFF

v_call: TRBV30
clone_size: once
d_call: -
cdr3_length: 13
j_call: TRBJ1-6
cdr3_nt: TGTGCCTGGAGTGTACTGAATAATTCACCCCTCCACTTT
cdr3_aa: CAWSVLNNSPLHF

v_call: TRBV7-2
clone_size: -
d_call: -
cdr3_length: 14
j_call: TRBJ1-1
cdr3_nt: TGTGCCAGCAGCTTAGACAGAAGGAACACTGAAGCTTTCTTT
cdr3_aa: CASSLDRRNTEAFF

v_call: TRBV6-1
clone_size: -
d_call: TRBD1
cdr3_length: 15
j_call: TRBJ2-7
cdr3_nt: TGTGCCAGCAGTGAAGGACAGGGCGGGTCCTACGAGCAGTACTTC
cdr3_aa: CASSEGQGGSYEQYF